One sample yielded the 32 T cell receptor beta chains listed below, sequenced in a study of blood T cells in healthy people across ages. The authors ran a second PCR of 7 to 11 cycles using a sample-barcoded 5' primer and a J-beta primer mix. TCRdb fed the 5' RACE reads into MiXCR, producing one record per CDR3 protein. The sample includes around 750,000 distinct CDR3 sequences, roughly 53% of them seen just once. Sequencing was done on a sample of blood. These receptor sequences come from a man aged 80 or over in good health.

This chain uses TRBV24-1 with TRBJ2-1; 7 bases align to TRBD1. This CDR3 spans 12 amino acids. V was pared by 11 bases and J by 8 bases, with 8 bases of the junction left unmatched. The germline gives CDR1 KGHDR, CDR2 SFDVKD. The CDR3: CANDREPDEQFF. The DNA of the CDR3 is TGTGCCAATGACAGGGAACCGGATGAGCAGTTCTTC.

The chain is built from TRBV29-1 and TRBJ1-4, with TRBD1 matching 8 bases. With 7 bases clipped from V and 6 bases from J, the junction kept 4 bases outside the gene matches. Germline V lookup: CDR1 SQVTM, CDR2 ANQGSEA. The CDR3 loop spans 12 amino acids. CDR3 coding DNA: TGCAGCGGATCGACAGGGGATGAAAAACTGTTTTTT. It is translated as CSGSTGDEKLFF.

The rearrangement links TRBV20-1 to TRBJ2-7; 8 bases agree with TRBD1. This CDR3 is built from 12 residues. V dropped 5 bases and J dropped 3; count of bases not matched to a gene: 3. Germline lookup yields CDR1 DFQATT and CDR2 SNEGSKA (reference sequence). The CDR3 nucleotides read TGCAGTGCTTCCGGACAGGGCTACGAGCAGTACTTC. Translating gives CSASGQGYEQYF.

The J gene is TRBJ1-4, the V gene TRBV7-6; 7 bases fit TRBD1. The CDR3 length is 16 residues. V dropped 5 bases and J dropped 4; count of bases not matched to a gene: 10. Germline lookup yields CDR1 SGHVS and CDR2 FNYEAQ. The DNA for the CDR3 is TGTGCCAGCAGCAGGTCCCCGACAGGGATTAATGAAAAACTGTTTTTT. The encoded protein is CASSRSPTGINEKLFF.

The chain recombines TRBV28 with TRBJ1-2, with D possibly matching TRBD1 (5 bases). V was pared by 7 bases and J by 4 bases, with 16 bases between. Looked up from germline, CDR1 is MDHEN and CDR2 is SYDVKM. This CDR3 is 14 amino acids long. This CDR3 is CASIPGLHGYGYTF. The CDR3 coding sequence is TGTGCCAGCATACCGGGACTCCACGGCTATGGCTACACCTTC.

The J gene is TRBJ2-4, the V gene TRBV6-1; D might be TRBD1 (5 bases). The CDR3 runs 14 residues. Between the trimmed V and J ends, which lost 3 bases and 0 bases, there was a span of 6 bases. Germline CDR1 reads MNHNS; CDR2 reads SASEGT. The CDR3: CASSDQGAKNIQYF. The CDR3 DNA follows: TGTGCCAGCAGTGACCAGGGAGCCAAAAACATTCAGTACTTC.

This chain joins TRBV12-3 or TRBV12-4 and TRBJ1-1; D remains ambiguous. This CDR3 is built from 11 residues. Trimming removed 1 base at V and 8 bases at J, with 5 bases between. CDR3 in amino acids: CASSLVGEAFF. CDR3 sequence (DNA): TGTGCCAGCAGTTTAGTAGGGGAAGCTTTCTTT.

This chain uses TRBV3-1 with TRBJ2-3; TRBD2 might be the D (6 bases). CDR1 LGHDT and CDR2 YNNKEL come from the germline V gene (reference sequence). Trimming cost V 4 bases and J 0 bases, with 17 bases left between them. This CDR3 has 17 amino acids. The CDR3 region is CASSPPLLRGSTDTQYF. The CDR3, as DNA: TGTGCCAGCAGCCCACCCCTTCTGCGGGGTAGCACAGATACGCAGTATTTT.

J is TRBJ1-5 and V is TRBV4-1; 9 nucleotides align to TRBD1. CDR1 and CDR2 from the germline V gene are MGHRA and YSYEKL. The junction had 5 bases not matched to a gene; V was cut back by 0 bases and J by 5 bases. The CDR3 covers 16 residues. For the CDR3, the DNA is TGCGCCAGCAGCCAAGAAGGGACAGGGTTTCATCAGCCCCAGCATTTT. Protein product: CASSQEGTGFHQPQHF.

This clonotype was detected only a few times. The V and J genes are TRBV12-3 or TRBV12-4 and TRBJ2-1; the D is unclear. There are 14 residues in the CDR3. Trimming left V 3 bases short and J 6 bases short, with 12 bases between. This CDR3 is CASSFPSTLNEQFF. DNA for the CDR3: TGTGCCAGCAGTTTCCCTAGTACCCTCAATGAGCAGTTCTTC.

This clonotype turned up a few times. In nucleotides, the CDR3 is TGTGCCAGCAGGCCGGACAGGCCCCAGGGCTACACCTTC. Translation gives CASRPDRPQGYTF. This chain joins TRBV6-6 and TRBJ1-2, with 7 bases lining up with TRBD1. The CDR3 runs 13 residues. The V and J ends lost 6 bases and 8 bases, in that order; junction bases with no gene match: 9. CDR1 and CDR2 (germline): MNHNY, SVGAGI (reference sequence).

This clonotype appeared a single time. A read error is possible here, since a much larger clone lies one base away. The chain combines TRBV20-1 with TRBJ2-1; possibly TRBD1 for D (7 bases). This CDR3 comprises 17 residues. The germline V and J ends were trimmed by 5 bases and 1 base, with 21 bases remaining between them. Germline V gives CDR1 DFQATT, CDR2 SNEGSKA (reference sequence). CDR3 amino acids: CSAGAPLQGRSYNEQFF. DNA for the CDR3: TGCAGTGCTGGAGCTCCCTTACAGGGGAGGTCCTACAATGAGCAGTTCTTC.

J is TRBJ2-1 and V is TRBV20-1; 7 bases map to TRBD2. The CDR3 covers 18 residues. Germline loops: CDR1 DFQATT, CDR2 SNEGSKA (reference sequence). Germline trimming cut 0 bases from V and 3 bases from J; bases unmatched to any gene: 14. CDR3 residues: CSARDPFSAGEVYNEQFF. CDR3 nucleotides: TGCAGTGCTAGAGATCCGTTCTCTGCGGGAGAGGTCTACAATGAGCAGTTCTTC.

The CDR3 loop reads CATSDPRVGNIQYF. The CDR3 nucleotides read TGTGCCACCAGTGATCCCCGGGTGGGAAACATTCAGTACTTC. The V and J genes are TRBV24-1 and TRBJ2-4; no firm D call. The length of the CDR3 is 14 residues. The V gene lost 3 bases and the J gene lost 6 bases, with 11 bases spanning the gap. Germline loops: CDR1 KGHDR, CDR2 SFDVKD.

The chain has TRBV7-2 and TRBJ1-1; 7 nucleotides agree with TRBD1. Germline CDR1 is SGHTA and CDR2 is FQGNSA. This CDR3 comprises 14 residues. The ends lost 6 bases at V and 4 bases at J; junction bases unmatched: 8. For the CDR3, the DNA is TGTGCCAGCAGTTCACAGGGGATGTCCACTGAAGCTTTCTTT. Its translation: CASSSQGMSTEAFF. Full variable domain (outside the CDR3, taken from reference TRBV7-2 and TRBJ1-1): GAGVSQSPSNKVTEKGKDVELRCDPISGHTALYWYRQSLGQGLEFLIYFQGNSAPDKSGLPSDRFSAERTGGSVSTLTIQRTQQEDSAVYLCASSSQGMSTEAFFGQGTRLTVV.

This clonotype was seen repeatedly, ten times or more. The chain has TRBV9 and TRBJ2-7; a possible D gene is TRBD2 (7 bases). The CDR3 is 17 amino acids. In germline, CDR1 is SGDLS, CDR2 YYNGEE. The ends were cut back, 5 bases at V and 5 bases at J, with 26 bases in the middle. The CDR3 reads CASSVSGGGTNLDEQYF. The CDR3 region has the DNA TGTGCCAGCAGTGTCAGCGGCGGGGGCACTAACTTAGACGAGCAGTACTTC. Looking up the rest from reference TRBV9 and TRBJ2-7 gives the full variable domain: DSGVTQTPKHLITATGQRVTLRCSPRSGDLSVYWYQQSLDQGLQFLIQYYNGEERAKGNILERFSAQQFPDLHSELNLSSLELGDSALYFCASSVSGGGTNLDEQYFGPGTRLTVT.

The chain couples TRBV7-2 to TRBJ2-1, with 9 bases lining up with TRBD2. Germline V gene sequence: CDR1 SGHTA, CDR2 FQGNSA. V shed 1 base, J shed 12 bases, and the junction held 4 bases outside the gene matches. This CDR3 comprises 13 residues. This CDR3 is CASSLVGGRGQFF. As DNA, the CDR3 is TGTGCCAGCAGCTTAGTAGGCGGGAGGGGGCAGTTCTTC.

The table lists this clonotype with a few counts. The chain combines TRBV3-1 with TRBJ1-2; D ambiguous. From germline, CDR1 is LGHDT and CDR2 YNNKEL (reference sequence). Trimming took off 0 bases at V and 4 bases at J, with 12 bases between the two ends. The CDR3 totals 15 residues. The CDR3 protein is CASSQDLRTVYGYTF. In DNA, the CDR3 is TGTGCCAGCAGCCAAGATCTTAGGACGGTCTATGGCTACACCTTC. Based on the CDR3 plus reference TRBV3-1 and TRBJ1-2, the full variable domain is DTAVSQTPKYLVTQMGNDKSIKCEQNLGHDTMYWYKQDSKKFLKIMFSYNNKELIINETVPNRFSPKSPDKAHLNLHINSLELGDSAVYFCASSQDLRTVYGYTFGSGTRLTVV.

V gene TRBV6-5 combines with J gene TRBJ2-1; 11 nucleotides line up with TRBD2. Germline CDR1 MNHEY, CDR2 SVGAGI. The CDR3 contains 15 residues. Germline trimming cut 7 bases from V and 8 bases from J; bases unmatched to any gene: 10. The CDR3 DNA is TGTGCCAGCACCACTATAGCGGGAGGGAGGCATGAGCAGTTCTTC. Its translation: CASTTIAGGRHEQFF.

The rearrangement uses TRBV28 and TRBJ2-3; TRBD2 matches 7 bases. The CDR3 is 13 residues long. After removal of 11 bases from V and 3 bases from J, the junction contained 8 bases not matched to a gene. Germline values: CDR1 MDHEN, CDR2 SYDVKM. CDR3: CAEGASGTDTQYF. In nucleotides, the CDR3 is TGTGCCGAAGGGGCTAGCGGTACAGATACGCAGTATTTT.

This clonotype occurred a few times. This chain joins TRBV3-1 and TRBJ2-1, with 11 nucleotides matching TRBD2. The junction had 8 bases not matched to a gene; V was cut back by 2 bases and J by 8 bases. Per germline, CDR1 LGHDT and CDR2 YNNKEL (reference sequence). The CDR3 spans 16 residues. This CDR3 reads CASSQLIAGGLDEQFF. The CDR3 nucleotides read TGTGCCAGCAGCCAATTAATAGCGGGAGGGTTGGATGAGCAGTTCTTC.

CDR3 amino acids: CSAWRRGGYGGVNEQFF. As DNA, the CDR3 is TGCAGTGCTTGGCGGAGGGGCGGCTATGGAGGGGTCAATGAGCAGTTCTTC. This sequence joins TRBV20-1 and TRBJ2-1; D is perhaps TRBD2 (6 bases). The V and J ends lost 5 bases and 6 bases respectively, with 26 bases between them. CDR1 DFQATT and CDR2 SNEGSKA come from the germline V gene (reference sequence). The CDR3 is 17 residues long.

This clonotype was seen once. Given a much more abundant clone one base away, this may be a read error. The rearrangement links TRBV11-2 to TRBJ2-1; 10 nucleotides line up with TRBD2. The length of the CDR3 is 15 residues. Germline loops: CDR1 SGHAT, CDR2 FQNNGV. This CDR3 reads CTSSSTSGLYNEQFF. DNA of the CDR3: TGTACCAGCAGCTCGACTAGCGGGCTCTACAATGAGCAGTTCTTC.

This clonotype came up a few times. This chain connects TRBV9 to TRBJ2-4; D tentatively fits TRBD1 or TRBD2 (6 bases each). Germline V CDR1 and CDR2: SGDLS, YYNGEE. CDR3 length: 14 residues. V was shortened by 0 bases and J by 7 bases, with 11 bases between the two germline ends. CDR3 in DNA: TGTGCCAGCAGCGTAGGAGGGGGAGGTAACATTCAGTACTTC. It encodes CASSVGGGGNIQYF.

The chain recombines TRBV6-5 with TRBJ2-7, with 8 bases fitting TRBD1. The CDR3 length is 16 residues. Germline CDR1 is MNHEY and CDR2 is SVGAGI. Trimming removed 0 bases from V and 7 bases from J; junction bases left unmatched: 11. The CDR3 coding sequence is TGTGCCAGCAGTTACTCGAGACAGGGGACCTACAATGAGCAGTACTTC. This translates into CASSYSRQGTYNEQYF.

The rearrangement uses TRBV28 and TRBJ1-1, with D perhaps TRBD1 (6 bases). Germline CDR1 MDHEN, CDR2 SYDVKM. This CDR3 contains 14 residues. V dropped 7 bases and J dropped 4 bases, with 16 bases sitting between them. CDR3 nucleotides: TGTGCCAGCACCTGGGGGGGCGGTGGCACTGAAGCTTTCTTT. This encodes CASTWGGGGTEAFF.

The rearrangement joins TRBV20-1 to TRBJ1-2; D gene ambiguous. The V and J ends lost 0 bases and 7 bases respectively, with 9 bases between them. This CDR3 comprises 12 residues. Germline V gives CDR1 DFQATT, CDR2 SNEGSKA (reference sequence). Here the CDR3 reads CSARDTGSGYTF. CDR3 nucleotide sequence: TGCAGTGCTAGAGATACGGGAAGTGGCTACACCTTC.

V gene TRBV13 combines with J gene TRBJ2-5; 7 nucleotides align to TRBD2. J was trimmed by 4 bases and V by 0 bases; bases with no gene match: 5. The CDR3 totals 15 residues. CDR1 is PRHDT and CDR2 is FYEKMQ in the germline V gene (reference sequence). The DNA for the CDR3 is TGTGCCAGCAGCTTAGGCCCTCCGGGGGGAGAGACCCAGTACTTC. As protein: CASSLGPPGGETQYF.

This clonotype was recorded a few times. The rearrangement joins TRBV10-2 to TRBJ2-3, with D perhaps TRBD1 (5 bases). The CDR3 is 15 residues long. Trimming cost V 6 bases and J 2 bases, with 15 bases left between them. CDR1 is WSHSY and CDR2 is SAAADI in the germline V gene. Here the CDR3 DNA reads TGCGCCAGCAGCCCCCCAAGGGGCAACACAGATACGCAGTATTTT. Amino acids: CASSPPRGNTDTQYF.

This clonotype has just one count. The chain uses TRBV11-2 and TRBJ2-1, with D unclear. Trimming cost V 0 bases and J 2 bases, with 14 bases left between them. This CDR3 contains 17 residues. Germline-derived CDR1 and CDR2 are SGHAT and FQNNGV. The CDR3 spells CASSLELSLLTYNEQFF. The CDR3 region has the DNA TGTGCCAGCAGCTTAGAATTGTCACTCCTGACCTACAATGAGCAGTTCTTC.

The rearrangement joins TRBV12-3 or TRBV12-4 to TRBJ2-3; tentatively, D is TRBD1 (6 bases). The CDR3 has 13 amino acids. Trimming left V 6 bases short and J 14 bases short, with 21 bases between. The CDR3 DNA is TGTGCCAGCAGCATGCTTGGCAGGGGATACGCGTATTTT. It yields the protein CASSMLGRGYAYF.

This clonotype was seen only a few times. V is TRBV10-2 and J is TRBJ1-1; a possible D gene is TRBD1 (6 bases). Germline V lookup: CDR1 WSHSY, CDR2 SAAADI. The CDR3 is 16 residues long. The ends were cut back, 5 bases at V and 4 bases at J, with 20 bases in the middle. CDR3 in amino acids: CASSSQGPTLGTEAFF. The CDR3 DNA follows: TGCGCCAGCAGTTCACAGGGCCCCACTTTGGGCACTGAAGCTTTCTTT.